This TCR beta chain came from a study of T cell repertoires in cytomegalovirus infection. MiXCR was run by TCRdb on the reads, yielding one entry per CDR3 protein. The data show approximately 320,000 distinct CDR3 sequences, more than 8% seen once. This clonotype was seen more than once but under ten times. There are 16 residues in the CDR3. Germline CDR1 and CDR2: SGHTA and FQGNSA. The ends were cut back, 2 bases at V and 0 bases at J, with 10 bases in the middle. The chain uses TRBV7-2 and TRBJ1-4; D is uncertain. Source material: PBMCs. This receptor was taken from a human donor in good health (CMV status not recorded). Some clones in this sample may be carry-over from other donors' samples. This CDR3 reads CASSLRGPATNEKLFF. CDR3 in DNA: TGTGCCAGCAGCTTACGCGGTCCCGCAACTAATGAAAAACTGTTTTTT.